The TCR beta chain described here comes from a study of STAT5B mutations in CD4+ large granular lymphocyte leukemia. Study results and caveats: CD4-sorted patient repertoires seemed more clonal than healthy CD4+ repertoires. Data were not HLA-matched across samples.

This table comes from immunoSEQ multiplex PCR, and its TCRdb copy is limited to in-frame clones, with some not included. The table has 30,000 to 40,000 clones, 69% seen once. Turning to this clone: Its antigen is still unknown.

Germline values: CDR1 LGHNA, CDR2 YSLEER. The CDR3 covers 14 residues. The V segment lost 4 bases and the J segment 3 bases; nucleotides outside the gene matches: 6. This TCR was sampled from a human donor in good health. The sequencing sample was made of CD4+ T cells from blood buffy coats. This chain links TRBV4-3 with TRBJ2-7, with 7 bases fitting TRBD1. CDR3 in amino acids: CASSREGGGYEQYF. CDR3 coding DNA: TGCGCCAGCAGCCGCGAAGGGGGCGGCTACGAGCAGTACTTC.